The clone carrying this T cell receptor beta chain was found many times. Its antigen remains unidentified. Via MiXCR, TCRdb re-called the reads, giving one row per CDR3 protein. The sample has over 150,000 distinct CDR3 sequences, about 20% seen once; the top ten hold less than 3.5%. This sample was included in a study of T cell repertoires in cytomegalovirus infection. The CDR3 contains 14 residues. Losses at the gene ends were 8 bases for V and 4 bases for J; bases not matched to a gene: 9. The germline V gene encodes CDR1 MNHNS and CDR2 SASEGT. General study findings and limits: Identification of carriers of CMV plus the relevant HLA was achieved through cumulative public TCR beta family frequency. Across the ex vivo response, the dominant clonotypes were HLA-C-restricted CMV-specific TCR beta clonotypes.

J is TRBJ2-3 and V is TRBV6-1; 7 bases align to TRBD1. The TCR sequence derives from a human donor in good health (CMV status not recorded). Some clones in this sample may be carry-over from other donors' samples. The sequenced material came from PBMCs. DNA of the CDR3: TGTGCCAGCCACGACAGGGAGCCTTCAGATACGCAGTATTTT. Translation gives CASHDREPSDTQYF.